The T cell receptor beta chain described here comes from a study of early T cells in non-severe SARS-CoV-2 infection. TCRdb passed the 5' RACE reads through MiXCR, listing each CDR3 protein once. The repertoire includes some 56,000 distinct CDR3 sequences, more than 9% of them detected once, and 6% to 8% sits in the top ten. Whole-study results and caveats: A preference for anti-spike CD8 responses marked VDJdb matching, which missed private and CD4 specificities.

This clonotype has a handful of counts. Its antigen is currently unknown. The V end was cut by 0 bases, the J end by 5 bases, with 6 bases between. The CDR3 is 13 residues long. CDR1 and CDR2 (germline): SGHRS, YFSETQ. The sequenced material came from whole blood. The chain joins TRBV5-1 to TRBJ2-1; unclear D gene. The TCR sequence derives from an adult who was a healthcare worker with PCR-confirmed SARS-CoV-2 infection or an uninfected control (not recorded which). CDR3 region: CASSLGPDNEQFF. The CDR3 nucleotides read TGCGCCAGCAGCTTGGGCCCCGACAATGAGCAGTTCTTC.